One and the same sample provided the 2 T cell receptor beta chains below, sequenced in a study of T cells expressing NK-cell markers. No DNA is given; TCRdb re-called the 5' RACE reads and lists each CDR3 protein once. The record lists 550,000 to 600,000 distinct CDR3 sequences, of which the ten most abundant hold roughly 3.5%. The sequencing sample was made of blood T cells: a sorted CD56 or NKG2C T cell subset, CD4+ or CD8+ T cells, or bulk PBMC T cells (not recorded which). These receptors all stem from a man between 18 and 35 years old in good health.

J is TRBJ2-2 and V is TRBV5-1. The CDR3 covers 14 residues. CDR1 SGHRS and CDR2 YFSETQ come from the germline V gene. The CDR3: CASQEVANTGELFF.

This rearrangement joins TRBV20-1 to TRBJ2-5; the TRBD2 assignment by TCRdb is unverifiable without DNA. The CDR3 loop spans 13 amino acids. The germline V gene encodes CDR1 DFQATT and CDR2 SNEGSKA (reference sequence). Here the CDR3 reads CSARMLAGETQYF.